One and the same sample provided the 23 T cell receptor beta chains below, sequenced in a study of blood T cell repertoires in COVID-19. Assay used: immunoSEQ multiplex PCR; TCRdb lists only in-frame clones, some missing. Here the sample spans about 430,000 clones, more than 70% being singletons. Material: PBMCs or T cells enriched from blood (not recorded which). These receptors were collected from a woman in her late teens or twenties who had been exposed to COVID-19.

The V gene is TRBV7-2, the J gene TRBJ2-2, with D tentatively TRBD1 (5 bases). The CDR3 is 14 amino acids. Trimming took 5 bases from V and 2 from J, leaving 9 bases between them. Germline lookup yields CDR1 SGHTA and CDR2 FQGNSA. CDR3 in DNA: TGTGCCAGCAGCCCGCGGACAAACACCGGGGAGCTGTTTTTT. The encoded protein is CASSPRTNTGELFF.

This sequence joins TRBV29-1 and TRBJ2-1; the D is unclear. The V end was cut by 7 bases, the J end by 5 bases, with 9 bases between. The CDR3 extends over 11 amino acids. From germline, CDR1 is SQVTM and CDR2 ANQGSEA. The CDR3 DNA is TGCAGCGCGCGACTTAACAATGAGCAGTTCTTC. This translates into CSARLNNEQFF.

The chain carries TRBV11-2 and TRBJ1-2; TRBD1 matches at 8 bases. CDR1 SGHAT and CDR2 FQNNGV come from the germline V gene. V lost 1 base, J lost 1 base, and 8 bases stayed unmatched. The CDR3 sequence is 17 residues long. CDR3 bases: TGTGCCAGCAGCTTAGCCAGGGGGCCTCCTTTTAACTATGGCTACACCTTC. As protein: CASSLARGPPFNYGYTF.

This chain connects TRBV7-9 to TRBJ2-7, with 13 nucleotides matching TRBD2. CDR1 is SEHNR, CDR2 FQNEAQ, per germline (reference sequence). The CDR3 loop spans 16 amino acids. The V and J ends lost 5 bases and 6 bases, in that order; junction bases with no gene match: 10. The CDR3 reads CASSLRTSGGAVEQYF. CDR3 nucleotide sequence: TGTGCCAGCAGCCTCCGTACTAGCGGGGGGGCGGTCGAGCAGTACTTC.

The chain carries TRBV25-1 and TRBJ2-1; possibly TRBD2 for D (5 bases). The germline V gene encodes CDR1 MGHDK and CDR2 SYGVNS. Trimming removed 3 bases at V and 0 bases at J, with 9 bases between. The CDR3 length is 15 residues. The CDR3 reads CASSDTRVSYNEQFF. The CDR3 coding sequence is TGTGCCAGCAGTGACACGCGGGTCTCCTACAATGAGCAGTTCTTC. The full variable domain, its missing parts supplied by reference TRBV25-1 and TRBJ2-1, is EADIYQTPRYLVIGTGKKITLECSQTMGHDKMYWYQQDPGMELHLIHYSYGVNSTEKGDLSSESTVSRIRTEHFPLTLESARPSHTSQYLCASSDTRVSYNEQFFGPGTRLTVL.

With respect to this clone: In the same sample, other DNA sequences code for this CDR3. The chain uses TRBV3-1 (or the pseudogene TRBV3-2) and TRBJ1-6; perhaps TRBD1 as D (5 bases). V lost 1 base to trimming and J lost 5 bases, with 6 bases between them. This CDR3 spans 14 amino acids. Germline V lookup: CDR1 LGHDT, CDR2 YNNKEL (reference sequence). CDR3 protein: CASSQGQNNSPLHF. Here the CDR3 DNA reads TGTGCCAGCAGCCAAGGACAGAATAATTCACCCCTCCACTTT.

This chain connects TRBV10-3 to TRBJ1-2; 10 bases map to TRBD1. CDR3 length equals 15 residues. The V and J ends lost 6 bases and 7 bases, in that order; junction bases with no gene match: 11. The V gene's germline CDR1 is ENHRY and CDR2 SYGVKD. CDR3 residues: CAISPVSGDRGGYTF. CDR3 nucleotides: TGTGCCATCAGCCCCGTTTCCGGGGACAGGGGTGGCTACACCTTC.

The chain links TRBV6-2 or TRBV6-3 to TRBJ1-5; the D is unclear. The V gene lost 5 bases and the J gene lost 1 base, with 12 bases spanning the gap. Germline V lookup: CDR1 MNHEY, CDR2 SVGEGT. The CDR3 sequence is 15 residues long. The CDR3 protein is CASSPFGRSNQPQHF. CDR3 DNA: TGTGCCAGCAGTCCCTTCGGCAGGAGCAATCAGCCCCAGCATTTT.

This clone was recorded a few times. This chain links TRBV2 with TRBJ1-2; weak D call: TRBD1 (5 bases). V was cut by 3 bases and J by 3 bases, with 11 bases left in between. Germline V CDR1 and CDR2: SNHLY, FYNNEI. CDR3 length: 14 residues. The DNA for the CDR3 is TGTGCCAGCAGTGACCCGGGGGAGGACTATGGCTACACCTTC. Encoded protein: CASSDPGEDYGYTF.

In this sample, this clone turned up a few times. The chain recombines TRBV27 with TRBJ1-5; D is perhaps TRBD1 (6 bases). V dropped 6 bases and J dropped 7 bases, with 19 bases sitting between them. Germline assignment: CDR1 MNHEY and CDR2 SMNVEV (reference sequence). The CDR3 is 15 residues long. CDR3 sequence reads: CASSYRPGGDQPQHF. DNA for the CDR3: TGTGCCAGCAGCTACCGCCCGGGGGGCGACCAGCCCCAGCATTTT.

The chain uses TRBV7-6 and TRBJ2-5; 7 bases are shared with TRBD2. Germline CDR1 SGHVS, CDR2 FNYEAQ. There are 16 residues in the CDR3. V gave up 1 base and J gave up 2 bases; unmatched junction bases: 7. CDR3 loop: CASSLGAGVRQETQYF. The CDR3 region has the DNA TGTGCCAGCAGCTTAGGGGCGGGGGTGCGTCAAGAGACCCAGTACTTC. Full variable domain (remainder filled in from reference TRBV7-6 and TRBJ2-5): GAGVSQSPRYKVTKRGQDVALRCDPISGHVSLYWYRQALGQGPEFLTYFNYEAQQDKSGLPNDRFSAERPEGSISTLTIQRTEQRDSAMYRCASSLGAGVRQETQYFGPGTRLLVL.

This clone was picked up one time. The rearrangement joins TRBV5-6 to TRBJ2-1, with D unresolved. CDR3 length: 13 amino acids. From germline, CDR1 is SGHDT and CDR2 YYEEEE. V lost 2 bases and J 7 bases, leaving 10 bases between the germline ends. CDR3 in amino acids: CASSFSDLNEQFF. CDR3 sequence (DNA): TGTGCCAGCAGCTTCTCCGACTTAAATGAGCAGTTCTTC.

This sequence joins TRBV6-2 or TRBV6-3 and TRBJ2-5; D may be TRBD2 (6 bases). CDR3 length: 15 amino acids. Trimming took 4 bases from V and 1 from J, leaving 13 bases between them. Germline CDR1 MNHEY, CDR2 SVGEGT. CDR3 protein: CASSSPGVVQETQYF. The CDR3 DNA follows: TGTGCCAGCAGTTCCCCGGGAGTAGTCCAAGAGACCCAGTACTTC.

The chain employs TRBV6-5 and TRBJ1-1; possible D gene TRBD1, 5 bases. Trimming stripped 6 bases from V and 2 bases from J, with 13 bases between. The CDR3 sequence is 14 residues long. CDR1 is MNHEY, CDR2 SVGAGI, per germline. The CDR3 DNA is TGTGCCAGCAGCACCTACAGGCTTAACACTGAAGCTTTCTTT. This sequence encodes CASSTYRLNTEAFF.

This chain joins TRBV19 and TRBJ1-5; weak D call: TRBD1 (6 bases). V lost 10 bases and J lost 5, with 12 bases in between. Per the germline V gene, CDR1 is LNHDA and CDR2 is SQIVND (reference sequence). The CDR3 loop spans 12 amino acids. Here the CDR3 DNA reads TGTGCCACGAGGACAGCCGATCAGCCCCAGCATTTT. Amino acids: CATRTADQPQHF.

This chain joins TRBV7-6 and TRBJ2-2; 8 positions agree with TRBD2. In germline, CDR1 is SGHVS, CDR2 FNYEAQ. There are 16 residues in the CDR3. The V and J ends lost 6 bases and 7 bases, in that order; junction bases with no gene match: 13. The CDR3 DNA reads TGTGCCAGCAGTCAAGCCGGGGGGGCCTCTGGCGGGGAGCTGTTTTTT. Translated: CASSQAGGASGGELFF.

J is TRBJ1-3 and V is TRBV28, with 7 bases matching TRBD1. Germline V gene sequence: CDR1 MDHEN, CDR2 SYDVKM. The CDR3 extends over 14 amino acids. Unmatched junction bases numbered 9, after V lost 7 bases and J lost 6 bases. The CDR3 spells CASTHRGYLNTIYF. In DNA form, the CDR3 reads TGTGCCAGCACTCACAGGGGATACCTAAACACCATATATTTT.

The rearrangement uses TRBV28 and TRBJ2-3; 12 nucleotides agree with TRBD2. Looked up from germline, CDR1 is MDHEN and CDR2 is SYDVKM. There are 12 residues in the CDR3. DNA of the CDR3: TGTGCGACTAGCGGGAGCTCAGATACGCAGTATTTT. Protein: CATSGSSDTQYF. The full variable domain, its missing parts supplied by reference TRBV28 and TRBJ2-3, is DVKVTQSSRYLVKRTGEKVFLECVQDMDHENMFWYRQDPGLGLRLIYFSYDVKMKEKGDIPEGYSVSREKKERFSLILESASTNQTSMYLCATSGSSDTQYFGPGTRLTVL.

This clone was seen only a few times. V and J are TRBV3-1 (or the pseudogene TRBV3-2) and TRBJ1-2; D unclear. Trimming cost V 1 base and J 3 bases, with 6 bases left between them. Germline V CDR1 and CDR2: LGHDT, YNNKEL (reference sequence). The CDR3 runs 13 residues. CDR3 sequence (DNA): TGTGCCAGCAGCCAAGGACATTACTATGGCTACACCTTC. Protein sequence: CASSQGHYYGYTF.

The CDR3 spells CASSLSFGSGANVLTF. In DNA, the CDR3 is TGTGCCAGCAGCTTAAGTTTCGGCTCTGGGGCCAACGTCCTGACTTTC. The rearrangement uses TRBV7-2 and TRBJ2-6; D is undetermined. V gave up 2 bases and J gave up 0 bases, with 8 bases separating them. The CDR3 runs 16 residues. Germline CDR1 SGHTA, CDR2 FQGNSA.

The chain carries TRBV28 and TRBJ2-5, with 12 bases aligning to TRBD2. The CDR3 runs 15 residues. The trim removed 8 bases at V and 1 base at J, leaving 5 bases unmatched. Germline V lookup: CDR1 MDHEN, CDR2 SYDVKM. For the CDR3, the DNA is TGTGCCAGCGGTCTACTAGCGGGAGGCCAAGAGACCCAGTACTTC. Its protein is CASGLLAGGQETQYF.

This chain uses TRBV9 with TRBJ2-2; D possibly corresponds to TRBD1 (6 bases). V dropped 2 bases and J dropped 3 bases, with 14 bases sitting between them. The CDR3 is 16 residues long. From germline, CDR1 is SGDLS and CDR2 YYNGEE. The CDR3 DNA follows: TGTGCCAGCAGCGTCCCAACAGGGATAGACACCGGGGAGCTGTTTTTT. Its translation is CASSVPTGIDTGELFF.

The chain links TRBV24-1 to TRBJ2-1; 7 bases map to TRBD1. V gave up 5 bases and J gave up 7 bases; unmatched junction bases: 10. The germline V gene has CDR1 KGHDR and CDR2 SFDVKD. The CDR3 has 15 amino acids. CDR3 protein: CATSGGGTGENEQFF. Here the CDR3 DNA reads TGTGCCACCAGTGGTGGGGGAACAGGGGAGAATGAGCAGTTCTTC.